Listed below are T cell receptor beta chains from one sample, sequenced in a study of blood T cell repertoires in COVID-19. Some clones are missing from TCRdb's copy, which holds only in-frame ones; the method was immunoSEQ multiplex PCR. The data show 190,000 or so clones, with 70% to 85% seen just once and around 10% held by the top ten. Sequencing was performed on peripheral blood. The receptors were sampled from a woman older than 75 with acute or convalescent COVID-19. Both conserved end residues are part of each CDR3. Each record gives: D gene, J gene, V gene, clone size, CDR3 protein, CDR3 DNA. A D gene is named only where the DNA matches it firmly. Clone size, where shown, is once, few, many, or a class for clones that have expanded.

D: -; J: TRBJ1-2; V: TRBV6-2/TRBV6-3; size: few; CDR3: CASSYESFYGYTF; DNA: TGTGCCAGCAGTTACGAGAGCTTCTATGGCTACACCTTC
D: TRBD2; J: TRBJ2-1; V: TRBV3-1/TRBV3-2; size: once; CDR3: CASSQAPLAGNEQFF; DNA: TGTGCCAGCAGCCAAGCCCCCCTAGCGGGCAATGAGCAGTTCTTC
D: -; J: TRBJ1-3; V: TRBV6-5; size: -; CDR3: CASSSGQSGNTIYF; DNA: TGTGCCAGCTCCTCCGGACAGTCTGGAAACACCATATATTTT
D: -; J: TRBJ1-2; V: TRBV5-1; size: -; CDR3: CASSPDGRGGYTF; DNA: TGCGCCAGCTCCCCCGACGGGAGGGGAGGCTACACCTTC
D: TRBD1; J: TRBJ2-5; V: TRBV18; size: -; CDR3: CASSPPTGSETQYF; DNA: TGTGCCAGCTCACCACCGACAGGGTCAGAGACCCAGTACTTC
D: -; J: TRBJ1-5; V: TRBV5-8; size: -; CDR3: CASSPQGPYSNQPQHF; DNA: TGTGCCAGCAGCCCACAGGGTCCTTATAGCAATCAGCCCCAGCATTTT
D: -; J: TRBJ1-3; V: TRBV11-1; size: -; CDR3: CASSPAGNRNTIYF; DNA: TGTGCCAGCAGCCCTGCAGGGAATCGAAACACCATATATTTT
D: -; J: TRBJ2-2; V: TRBV28; size: few; CDR3: CASEGRDYTGELFF; DNA: TGTGCCAGTGAAGGCAGGGACTACACCGGGGAGCTGTTTTTT
D: -; J: TRBJ2-1; V: TRBV5-4; size: once; CDR3: CASSLLQGPHNEQFF; DNA: TGTGCCAGCAGCTTGCTTCAGGGCCCCCACAATGAGCAGTTCTTC
D: -; J: TRBJ1-4; V: TRBV6-5; size: -; CDR3: CASSTTRKDEKLFF; DNA: TGTGCCAGCAGTACGACAAGGAAGGATGAAAAACTGTTTTTT
D: TRBD1; J: TRBJ1-1; V: TRBV3-1/TRBV3-2; size: -; CDR3: CASSHSSGGGTEAFF; DNA: TGTGCCAGCAGCCATTCATCAGGGGGCGGCACTGAAGCTTTCTTT
D: -; J: TRBJ2-2; V: TRBV4-3; size: -; CDR3: CASSQGSSGELFF; DNA: TGCGCCAGCAGCCAAGGCTCCAGCGGGGAGCTGTTTTTT
D: -; J: TRBJ2-3; V: TRBV7-8; size: -; CDR3: CASSRPGSLAPTDTQYF; DNA: TGTGCCAGCAGCCGGCCCGGGTCCTTGGCCCCCACAGATACGCAGTATTTT
D: -; J: TRBJ2-5; V: TRBV7-3; size: once; CDR3: CASSLRGGETQYF; DNA: TGTGCCAGCAGCTTACGGGGAGGAGAGACCCAGTACTTC
D: TRBD2; J: TRBJ2-7; V: TRBV7-2; size: -; CDR3: CASSPRLASGEQYF; DNA: TGTGCCAGCAGCCCCAGACTAGCTTCGGGCGAGCAGTACTTC
D: TRBD2; J: TRBJ2-1; V: TRBV19; size: few; CDR3: CASSTPRSGRGNEQFF; DNA: TGTGCCAGTAGCACCCCGAGAAGCGGGAGAGGCAATGAGCAGTTCTTC
D: -; J: TRBJ2-5; V: TRBV20-1; size: -; CDR3: CSASNRVQETQYF; DNA: TGCAGTGCTAGTAACAGGGTTCAAGAGACCCAGTACTTC